This TCR beta chain was observed in a study of PD-L1 blockade in urothelial cancer. As for the study in general: Analyzed time points were 3 weeks (second dose) and 6 weeks after therapy began.

The assay was immunoSEQ multiplex PCR, and TCRdb's table has in-frame clones only and misses some. The table shows 86,000 or so clones, with around 85% occurring only once. Notes on the study in general: Expansion of tumor-associated blood clones at 3 weeks was greater in durable-benefit patients.

Documented time point: pretreatment peripheral blood. Patients suffered from locally advanced or metastatic urothelial carcinoma. With regard to this clone: What it recognizes is unknown.

CDR3 length: 16 amino acids. The trim removed 2 bases at V and 0 bases at J, leaving 2 bases unmatched. In germline, CDR1 is WNHNN, CDR2 SYGVQD (reference sequence). The rearrangement joins TRBV10-1 to TRBJ2-1, with 9 nucleotides matching TRBD2. Sequenced material: PBMCs, taken around atezolizumab (anti-PD-L1) treatment. The clonotype was recovered from a man in his 60s with urothelial cancer. The CDR3 DNA reads TGCGCCAGCAGTGAGAATAGCGGGAGCTCCTACAATGAGCAGTTCTTC. Translation: CASSENSGSSYNEQFF.